The next 2 T cell receptor beta chains were all read from a single sample in a study of shared clonotypes between healthy human individuals. Some clones are missing from TCRdb's copy, which holds only in-frame ones; the method was immunoSEQ multiplex PCR. This repertoire shows 1.4 million or so clones, around 98.5% found once; its top ten account for 0.36%. The sequenced sample consisted of naive CD4+ T cells sorted from blood. The subset is: CD45RA+ positively selected. These receptor sequences come from a man aged 25-40 years in good health.

V gene TRBV7-8 combines with J gene TRBJ2-1; D uncertain. Trimming removed 5 bases at V and 3 bases at J, with 11 bases between. Germline values: CDR1 SGHVS, CDR2 FQNEAQ. The CDR3 runs 14 residues. CDR3 sequence reads: CASSSSRSYNEQFF. CDR3 in DNA: TGTGCCAGCAGCAGCTCGCGGAGCTACAATGAGCAGTTCTTC.

The genes are TRBV11-2 and TRBJ2-7; TRBD2 matches at 7 bases. The CDR3 is 15 amino acids. The V segment lost 3 bases and the J segment 2 bases; nucleotides outside the gene matches: 7. Germline V gene data show CDR1 as SGHAT and CDR2 as FQNNGV. CDR3 region: CASSFFQRGTYEQYF. Here the CDR3 DNA reads TGTGCCAGCAGCTTCTTCCAGCGGGGTACCTACGAGCAGTACTTC.